A selection of T cell receptor beta chains follows, all from one sample in a study of T cell repertoires in cytomegalovirus infection. These receptors have no identified antigens. From the reads, TCRdb called clonotypes with MiXCR, one entry per CDR3 protein. The sample holds roughly 340,000 distinct CDR3 sequences, roughly 28% seen once. The sample in question was cultured PBMCs, obtained from culture after CMV antigen stimulation. These receptors all come from a human donor in good health (CMV status not recorded). Some clones in this sample may be carry-over from other donors' samples. Both conserved end residues are part of each CDR3. The D gene is left open where the match is weak. For some rows the clone size is stated as once, few or many, or as a class when expanded; others skip it.

D	size	V	J	CDR3	DNA
-	-	TRBV24-1	TRBJ2-1	CATSGRGGNEQFF	TGTGCCACCAGTGGTCGGGGAGGCAATGAGCAGTTCTTC
-	few	TRBV6-8	TRBJ1-5	CASDQTDKINQPQHF	TGTGCCAGCGACCAAACCGACAAGATCAATCAGCCCCAGCATTTT
-	few	TRBV7-6	TRBJ1-5	CASSLSEGQPQHF	TGTGCCAGCAGCTTAAGTGAGGGTCAGCCCCAGCATTTT
TRBD2	-	TRBV10-3	TRBJ2-5	CAISESPQTSESETQYF	TGTGCCATCAGTGAGTCCCCTCAGACTAGCGAATCAGAGACCCAGTACTTC
-	-	TRBV7-9	TRBJ1-1	CASSLVGRDATEAFF	TGTGCCAGCAGCTTAGTCGGAAGGGACGCCACTGAAGCTTTCTTT
TRBD1	few	TRBV19	TRBJ1-5	CASRSDRASNQPQHF	TGTGCCAGTAGAAGCGACAGGGCGAGCAATCAGCCCCAGCATTTT
TRBD1	-	TRBV12-3/TRBV12-4	TRBJ1-6	CASNGGDRGNSPLHF	TGTGCCAGCAATGGGGGAGACAGGGGGAATTCACCCCTCCACTTT
TRBD1	-	TRBV6-1	TRBJ2-7	CATRAGTVSLEQYF	TGTGCCACCCGGGCCGGGACAGTCTCCTTGGAGCAGTACTTC
-	few	TRBV27	TRBJ1-1	CASSYGWRDEAFF	TGTGCCAGCAGTTACGGTTGGAGGGATGAAGCTTTCTTT
TRBD1	-	TRBV5-4	TRBJ2-1	CASSRETGDDEQFF	TGTGCCAGCAGCCGAGAGACAGGGGACGATGAGCAGTTCTTC
TRBD2	-	TRBV19	TRBJ2-7	CASSIVAGSYEQYF	TGTGCCAGTAGTATAGTAGCGGGGAGCTACGAGCAGTACTTC
-	many	TRBV7-6	TRBJ2-1	CASSFLSGSSYNEQFF	TGTGCCAGCAGCTTTTTGTCCGGGAGCTCCTACAATGAGCAGTTCTTC
-	-	TRBV12-3/TRBV12-4	TRBJ2-7	CASSLLSARLSEQYF	TGTGCCAGCAGTTTACTTAGTGCCCGACTGAGTGAGCAGTACTTC
-	few	TRBV7-9	TRBJ2-3	CASSFSGQTDTQYF	TGTGCCAGCAGCTTCTCCGGACAGACAGATACGCAGTATTTT
-	-	TRBV4-2	TRBJ1-5	CASSQEAGPGSNQPQHF	TGTGCCAGCAGCCAAGAGGCAGGGCCCGGTAGCAATCAGCCCCAGCATTTT
-	many	TRBV7-2	TRBJ1-4	CASSSNSGYEKLFF	TGTGCCAGCAGCTCCAACAGCGGATATGAAAAACTGTTTTTT
-	few	TRBV19	TRBJ2-3	CASTHTGTTDTQYF	TGTGCCAGTACCCATACAGGGACTACAGATACGCAGTATTTT
-	few	TRBV28	TRBJ1-2	CASSFAQMGGYTF	TGTGCCAGCAGTTTCGCCCAAATGGGCGGCTACACCTTC
-	-	TRBV4-1	TRBJ2-2	CASSQALGSSNTGELFF	TGCGCCAGCAGCCAAGCGCTCGGCAGTTCGAACACCGGGGAGCTGTTTTTT
TRBD1	-	TRBV10-3	TRBJ1-3	CAISTGQVLSGNTIYF	TGTGCCATCAGCACAGGACAGGTCCTCTCTGGAAACACCATATATTTT
TRBD1	few	TRBV12-3/TRBV12-4	TRBJ1-2	CASSLADRASDGYTF	TGTGCCAGCAGTTTAGCCGACAGGGCCTCGGATGGCTACACCTTC